The next 10 T cell receptor beta chains were all read from a single sample in a study of blood T cell repertoires in COVID-19. Libraries were prepared by immunoSEQ multiplex PCR; TCRdb keeps only in-frame clonotypes and omits some of them. The sample records fewer than 700,000 clones, around 90% being singletons. Sequenced sample: peripheral blood. All receptors derive from a woman between 50 and 59 years old with COVID-19, enrolled during active disease.

Only a few counts were recorded for this clone. The chain carries TRBV20-1 and TRBJ2-1, with 10 bases that match TRBD2. The germline gives CDR1 DFQATT, CDR2 SNEGSKA (reference sequence). V shed 3 bases, J shed 6 bases, and the junction held 5 bases outside the gene matches. The CDR3 runs to 14 residues. As DNA, the CDR3 is TGCAGTGCTAGTGAACTAGCGGGGTTCAATGAGCAGTTCTTC. This translates into CSASELAGFNEQFF.

This chain links TRBV5-1 with TRBJ2-1, with 11 positions matching TRBD2. CDR1 is SGHRS and CDR2 is YFSETQ in the germline V gene. The CDR3 length is 18 residues. With 4 bases clipped from V and 2 bases from J, the junction kept 11 bases outside the gene matches. CDR3 loop: CASSLTSGADYTYNEQFF. CDR3 bases: TGCGCCAGCAGCCTGACTAGCGGGGCGGATTATACCTACAATGAGCAGTTCTTC.

The chain couples TRBV27 to TRBJ2-2; 8 bases map to TRBD2. Germline assignment: CDR1 MNHEY and CDR2 SMNVEV (reference sequence). Losses at the gene ends were 7 bases for V and 6 bases for J; bases not matched to a gene: 4. This CDR3 comprises 13 residues. The CDR3 bases are TGTGCCAGCACCTCGGGGGGGCCCGGGGAGCTGTTTTTT. It yields the protein CASTSGGPGELFF.

The V gene is TRBV28, the J gene TRBJ2-7; possible D gene TRBD1, 5 bases. Trimming removed 3 bases from V and 6 bases from J, with 18 bases in between. This CDR3 has 15 amino acids. Germline lookup yields CDR1 MDHEN and CDR2 SYDVKM. The CDR3 spells CASSLGAPGHGEQYF. Here the CDR3 DNA reads TGTGCCAGCAGTTTGGGCGCCCCCGGACATGGCGAGCAGTACTTC.

This chain links TRBV4-2 with TRBJ1-2; 7 bases line up with TRBD1. Germline V lookup: CDR1 LGHNA, CDR2 YNFKEQ. V lost 3 bases to trimming and J lost 2 bases; unmatched junction nucleotides: 9. CDR3 length: 16 residues. The CDR3 loop is CASSQASGQPNYGYTF. CDR3 in DNA: TGTGCCAGCAGCCAGGCTTCGGGACAGCCCAACTATGGCTACACCTTC.

The chain employs TRBV30 and TRBJ1-2; TRBD1 matches 12 bases. CDR1 and CDR2 (germline): GTSNPN, SVGIG (reference sequence). The trim removed 7 bases at V and 5 bases at J, leaving 11 bases unmatched. The length of the CDR3 is 15 residues. CDR3 nucleotides: TGTGCCTCCCTCCGGGACAGGGGGCGAGGGTATGGCTACACCTTC. It specifies CASLRDRGRGYGYTF.

Concerning this clone itself: Other DNA sequences from this sample encode an identical CDR3 as well. The chain has TRBV5-1 and TRBJ1-4; D uncertain. The CDR3 sequence is 14 residues long. Trimming stripped 2 bases from V and 8 bases from J, with 13 bases between. Germline V CDR1 and CDR2: SGHRS, YFSETQ. The CDR3 spells CASSLGGLGEKLFF. The CDR3 region has the DNA TGCGCCAGCAGCTTAGGAGGGTTAGGGGAAAAACTGTTTTTT.

The V call is TRBV6-5, the J call TRBJ1-1, with D perhaps TRBD1 (6 bases). This CDR3 has 13 amino acids. Germline V gene lookup returns CDR1 MNHEY and CDR2 SVGAGI. V lost 9 bases and J 5 bases, leaving 16 bases between the germline ends. The CDR3 bases are TGTGCCAGTAAAGACAGGTGGGTGACTGAAGCTTTCTTT. Translating gives CASKDRWVTEAFF.

The chain carries TRBV2 and TRBJ1-1; D possibly corresponds to TRBD1 (5 bases). Germline assignment: CDR1 SNHLY and CDR2 FYNNEI. The CDR3 length is 14 residues. Deletions cut 5 bases from V and 0 bases from J, with 10 bases between. CDR3 region: CASSPQGLNTEAFF. The DNA for the CDR3 is TGTGCCAGCAGTCCCCAGGGCTTGAACACTGAAGCTTTCTTT. Filled out from reference TRBV2 and TRBJ1-1, the complete variable domain reads EPEVTQTPSHQVTQMGQEVILRCVPISNHLYFYWYRQILGQKVEFLVSFYNNEISEKSEIFDDQFSVERPDGSNFTLKIRSTKLEDSAMYFCASSPQGLNTEAFFGQGTRLTVV.

The DNA for the CDR3 is TGTGCCAGCGATACAGGGACGGGGGGTGGCTACACCTTC. Translation gives CASDTGTGGGYTF. The genes are TRBV6-6 and TRBJ1-2; tentatively, D is TRBD1 (6 bases). Trimming shortened V by 8 bases and J by 7 bases, and 17 bases separated the two germline ends. The CDR3 has 13 amino acids. CDR1 is MNHNY and CDR2 is SVGAGI in the germline V gene (reference sequence).